The 15 T cell receptor beta chains given below trace back to one sample, sequenced in a study of T cell responses to AZD1222 COVID-19 vaccine. Libraries were prepared by immunoSEQ multiplex PCR; TCRdb keeps only in-frame clonotypes and omits some of them. This sample has some 120,000 clones, with over 75% found just once. Sample: peripheral blood, taken on day 0 of AZD1222 vaccination. These TCRs come from an adult in good health.

The V and J genes are TRBV6-1 and TRBJ1-4; a possible D gene is TRBD1 (6 bases). From germline, CDR1 is MNHNS and CDR2 SASEGT. The CDR3 loop spans 15 amino acids. Trimming left V 3 bases short and J 8 bases short, with 16 bases between. This chain's CDR3 is CASSDGQRIGEKLFF. The CDR3 coding sequence is TGTGCCAGCAGTGACGGACAGAGGATCGGGGAAAAACTGTTTTTT.

In its sample, this clone was seen a few times. The chain has TRBV4-2 and TRBJ2-7, with TRBD1 matching over 8 bases. There are 15 residues in the CDR3. With 2 bases clipped from V and 2 bases from J, the junction kept 5 bases outside the gene matches. In germline, CDR1 is LGHNA, CDR2 YNFKEQ. The CDR3 nucleotides read TGTGCCAGCAGCCAATCTACGGGACAGGCCTACGAGCAGTACTTC. Its translation is CASSQSTGQAYEQYF.

The rearrangement links TRBV5-4 to TRBJ1-1; 8 bases match TRBD1. V lost 5 bases, J lost 1 base, and 7 bases stayed unmatched. CDR1 is SGHNT, CDR2 YYREEE, per germline (reference sequence). This CDR3 spans 15 amino acids. The CDR3 sequence is CASSYRDRRNTEAFF. CDR3 in DNA: TGTGCCAGCAGTTACCGGGACAGGAGGAACACTGAAGCTTTCTTT.

The chain carries TRBV6-5 and TRBJ2-4; D unresolved. V gave up 0 bases and J gave up 0 bases, with 6 bases separating them. CDR3 length: 15 amino acids. The germline CDR1 and CDR2 sequences are MNHEY and SVGAGI. The CDR3 sequence: CASSYSRIAKNIQYF. For the CDR3, the DNA is TGTGCCAGCAGTTACTCGCGTATAGCCAAAAACATTCAGTACTTC.

The chain uses TRBV25-1 and TRBJ2-3; D possibly corresponds to TRBD1 (5 bases). V lost 9 bases and J lost 4, with 17 bases in between. Germline values: CDR1 MGHDK, CDR2 SYGVNS. The CDR3 has 14 amino acids. The CDR3 sequence: CARPRAFQADTQYF. The CDR3 DNA reads TGTGCCAGACCCAGGGCCTTCCAGGCAGATACGCAGTATTTT. The full variable domain, completed using reference TRBV25-1 and TRBJ2-3, is EADIYQTPRYLVIGTGKKITLECSQTMGHDKMYWYQQDPGMELHLIHYSYGVNSTEKGDLSSESTVSRIRTEHFPLTLESARPSHTSQYLCARPRAFQADTQYFGPGTRLTVL.

V is TRBV6-5 and J is TRBJ2-5; D uncertain. From germline, CDR1 is MNHEY and CDR2 SVGAGI. The CDR3 is 16 amino acids. V was cut by 2 bases and J by 6 bases, with 19 bases left in between. CDR3 sequence: CASSYGPDPGRKTQYF. In DNA, the CDR3 is TGTGCCAGCAGTTACGGCCCGGACCCAGGCCGGAAGACCCAGTACTTC.

V and J are TRBV6-1 and TRBJ2-6; D is possibly TRBD1 or TRBD2 (5 bases each). The CDR3 covers 15 residues. Germline CDR1 is MNHNS and CDR2 is SASEGT. V lost 1 base and J 18 bases, leaving 22 bases between the germline ends. The CDR3 nucleotides are TGTGCCAGCAGTGAAGGGAGAGGGACGGCACTTCCCCGGACTTTC. This codes for CASSEGRGTALPRTF.

To note about this clone: The same CDR3 arises from other DNA sequences in this sample as well. The chain joins TRBV18 to TRBJ1-3; D remains ambiguous. V was shortened by 3 bases and J by 4 bases, with 10 bases between the two germline ends. The CDR3 totals 14 residues. The germline CDR1 and CDR2 sequences are KGHSH and LQKENI. This CDR3 is CASSPQGSGNTIYF. The CDR3, as DNA: TGTGCCAGCTCACCGCAAGGGTCCGGAAACACCATATATTTT.

Remarks on this clone: The sample carries other DNA sequences with the same CDR3. This chain connects TRBV25-1 to TRBJ2-2; 7 bases are a match to TRBD1. This CDR3 has 15 amino acids. Germline V lookup: CDR1 MGHDK, CDR2 SYGVNS. V was pared by 5 bases and J by 8 bases, with 11 bases of the junction left unmatched. In DNA, the CDR3 is TGTGCCAGCAGTACTCGACAGGGTGGCACTGGGGAGCTGTTTTTT. Translation: CASSTRQGGTGELFF.

This clone was counted once. The chain combines TRBV10-3 with TRBJ2-4; perhaps TRBD1 as D (6 bases). V gave up 3 bases and J gave up 13 bases, with 19 bases separating them. This CDR3 has 14 amino acids. CDR1 is ENHRY and CDR2 is SYGVKD in the germline V gene. CDR3 nucleotides: TGTGCCATCAGTGAAACCGGGACACTCAGCGACCAGTACTTC. Encoded protein: CAISETGTLSDQYF.

The chain links TRBV3-1 (or the pseudogene TRBV3-2) to TRBJ2-3, with D perhaps TRBD1 or TRBD2 (5 bases each). Germline V gene lookup returns CDR1 LGHDT and CDR2 YNNKEL (reference sequence). The V end lost 3 bases, the J end lost 2 bases, and 18 bases lay between the germline ends. The CDR3 runs 17 residues. CDR3 sequence: CASSQSGRQSDTDTQYF. CDR3 coding DNA: TGTGCCAGCAGCCAGAGCGGTCGACAGTCCGACACAGATACGCAGTATTTT.

The chain links TRBV19 to TRBJ2-3; D not certain. Germline V lookup: CDR1 LNHDA, CDR2 SQIVND (reference sequence). The length of the CDR3 is 13 residues. V was pared by 4 bases and J by 5 bases, with 10 bases between. CDR3 sequence reads: CASSTHRGDTQYF. The CDR3 DNA reads as TGTGCCAGTAGTACGCACCGAGGAGATACGCAGTATTTT.

The chain joins TRBV7-3 to TRBJ2-5, with a possible D match to TRBD2 (7 bases). Trimming took off 5 bases at V and 7 bases at J, with 17 bases between the two ends. This CDR3 has 14 amino acids. Germline assignment: CDR1 SGHTA and CDR2 FQGTGA. DNA of the CDR3: TGTGCCAGCAGCCTAAACCAGGGGAGGGTGACCCAGTACTTC. Protein product: CASSLNQGRVTQYF.

The rearrangement joins TRBV11-3 to TRBJ1-2; 7 bases map to TRBD1. The CDR3 contains 14 residues. J gave up 5 bases and V 5 bases, and 8 bases lay outside the gene matches. The V gene's germline CDR1 is SGHNT and CDR2 YENEEA. The CDR3 reads CASSGRRGAYGYTF. The CDR3 DNA follows: TGTGCCAGCAGCGGCCGCAGGGGGGCTTATGGCTACACCTTC.

In DNA form, the CDR3 reads TGTGCCAGCAGCAAGGGGACAGGGGGCTTCCACGAGCAGTACTTC. As protein: CASSKGTGGFHEQYF. V is TRBV7-9 and J is TRBJ2-7; TRBD1 aligns across 12 bases. The ends lost 5 bases at V and 5 bases at J; junction bases unmatched: 7. The CDR3 consists of 15 residues. Germline values: CDR1 SEHNR, CDR2 FQNEAQ (reference sequence).